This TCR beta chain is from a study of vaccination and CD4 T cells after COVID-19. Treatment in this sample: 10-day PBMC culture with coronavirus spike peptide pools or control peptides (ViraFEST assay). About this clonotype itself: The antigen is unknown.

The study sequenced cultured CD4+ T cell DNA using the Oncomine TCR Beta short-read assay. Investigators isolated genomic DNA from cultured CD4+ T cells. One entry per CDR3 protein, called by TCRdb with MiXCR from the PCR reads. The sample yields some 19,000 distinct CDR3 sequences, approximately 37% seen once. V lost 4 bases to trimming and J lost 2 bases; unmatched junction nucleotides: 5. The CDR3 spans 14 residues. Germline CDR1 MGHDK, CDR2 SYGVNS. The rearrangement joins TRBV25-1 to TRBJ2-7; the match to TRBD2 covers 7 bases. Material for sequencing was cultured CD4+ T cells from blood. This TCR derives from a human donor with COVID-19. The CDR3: CASSGRGVPYEQYF. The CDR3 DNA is TGTGCCAGCAGTGGACGGGGGGTTCCCTACGAGCAGTACTTC.